This paragraph covers one TCR beta chain sequence. Use of 60 Vbeta and 13 Jbeta primers characterized the PCR. As handled by the study authors: The count from a later analysis was tens of millions of unique TCR beta chains, some 11 million of them shared. Only in-frame clones appear in the TCRdb table, and some are missing; sequencing was by immunoSEQ multiplex PCR. That table furnishes V, J and clone size, whereas the DNA furnished D and trimming. The data contain about 160,000 clones, about 65% of them singletons. The sample comes from a study of cytomegalovirus exposure and HLA in healthy donors. V was cut by 1 base and J by 4 bases, with 15 bases left in between. Germline lookup yields CDR1 LNHDA and CDR2 SQIVND (reference sequence). The CDR3 has 16 amino acids.

This sequence originates from a woman in her late teens or twenties in good health and CMV-seropositive. This chain joins TRBV19 and TRBJ2-3; TRBD1 might be the D (5 bases). Sequencing was performed on PBMCs. The CDR3 sequence: CASSIGGGLSADTQYF. CDR3 coding DNA: TGTGCCAGTAGTATAGGGGGCGGCCTATCGGCAGATACGCAGTATTTT.